Described below is a single TCR beta chain sequence and its context. The antigen is undetermined. This entry is derived from a study of cytomegalovirus exposure and HLA in healthy donors. Germline CDR1 SGHTA, CDR2 FQGNSA. The CDR3 has 17 amino acids. J was trimmed by 3 bases and V by 1 base; bases with no gene match: 12. Researchers ran the PCR with 60 Vbeta and 13 Jbeta primers. Methods used by the authors: Unique TCR beta chains numbered approximately 80 million in a later analysis, with approximately 10 million shared. The method was immunoSEQ multiplex PCR; TCRdb's version includes in-frame clones alone and lacks a portion of them. V, J and clone size are those of that table, while D and trimming were read from the DNA. The data show roughly 150,000 clones, with roughly 84% seen just once and roughly 1% held by the top ten. General study results and limits: In a later analysis, an Asian-associated ancestry cluster reportedly showed fewer N-insertions than the 666-donor mean. As confirmed in vitro, three CMV-associated chains were specific for CMV antigens.

The V and J genes are TRBV7-2 and TRBJ2-7, with 7 positions matching TRBD1. The source material was PBMCs. This receptor was obtained from a man between 25 and 39 years old in good health and CMV-seronegative. This CDR3 reads CASSLVPSTTGLYEQYF. The CDR3 DNA reads as TGTGCCAGCAGCTTAGTACCCTCAACGACAGGGCTCTACGAGCAGTACTTC.